These 8 T cell receptor beta chains share one sample of origin, sequenced in a study of OX40 agonist ivuxolimab in advanced cancers. Sequenced by immunoSEQ multiplex PCR; TCRdb stores in-frame clones only, minus some. The sample yields about 46,000 clones, 88% seen once. This material consisted of CD4+ or CD8+ T cells sorted from blood, taken in a trial of the OX40 agonist ivuxolimab. The origin of the receptors is an adult with an advanced solid tumor such as melanoma, head and neck, liver or kidney cancer.

The chain has TRBV12-5 and TRBJ2-7, with D perhaps given as TRBD1 or TRBD2 (5 bases each). The CDR3 contains 15 residues. Deletions cut 1 base from V and 6 bases from J, with 16 bases between. Germline CDR1 is LGHNT and CDR2 is FRNRAP. The CDR3 sequence is CASGLGTWERGEQYF. The CDR3 nucleotides are TGTGCTAGTGGTTTGGGGACATGGGAGCGAGGCGAGCAGTACTTC.

V is TRBV7-6 and J is TRBJ1-1; D remains unclear. V shed 0 bases and J shed 3 bases, with 11 bases lying between them. Germline CDR1 reads SGHVS; CDR2 reads FNYEAQ. This CDR3 is 15 amino acids long. CDR3 sequence (DNA): TGTGCCAGCAGCTTAGCGCTGGGTCGGGACACTGAAGCTTTCTTT. This codes for CASSLALGRDTEAFF.

This clone has a single count. The chain has TRBV28 and TRBJ2-7; D is possibly TRBD1 or TRBD2 (5 bases each). The CDR3 totals 11 residues. Germline values: CDR1 MDHEN, CDR2 SYDVKM. Deletions cut 7 bases from V and 5 bases from J, with 9 bases between. CDR3 amino acids: CASTLGDEQYF. The CDR3 DNA sequence: TGTGCCAGCACCCTGGGGGACGAGCAGTACTTC.

The chain recombines TRBV10-1 with TRBJ1-1; maybe TRBD1 (6 bases). This CDR3 region has 15 residues. Trimming left V 0 bases short and J 1 base short, with 9 bases between. Germline V gives CDR1 WNHNN, CDR2 SYGVQD (reference sequence). CDR3 in amino acids: CASSESAGANTEAFF. CDR3 in DNA: TGCGCCAGCAGTGAGTCGGCAGGGGCGAACACTGAAGCTTTCTTT.

This chain joins TRBV4-1 and TRBJ2-3; 8 nucleotides agree with TRBD1. The V and J ends lost 4 bases and 4 bases, in that order; junction bases with no gene match: 10. The CDR3 consists of 16 residues. Germline V lookup: CDR1 MGHRA, CDR2 YSYEKL. The CDR3 DNA reads TGCGCCAGCAGCCCCGGACAGGGCGGTCCTGCAGATACGCAGTATTTT. This gives the protein CASSPGQGGPADTQYF.

This sequence joins TRBV9 and TRBJ2-1, with 7 nucleotides matching TRBD2. Trimming took 0 bases from V and 9 from J; bases not matched to a gene: 12. Germline V gives CDR1 SGDLS, CDR2 YYNGEE. This CDR3 spans 16 amino acids. Here the CDR3 reads CASSVVAGDAFGEQFF. Here the CDR3 DNA reads TGTGCCAGCAGCGTAGTTGCGGGAGATGCGTTCGGTGAGCAGTTCTTC.

This chain links TRBV2 with TRBJ1-3; no definite D call. Germline V CDR1 and CDR2: SNHLY, FYNNEI. The V gene lost 7 bases and the J gene lost 0 bases, with 7 bases spanning the gap. The CDR3 has 13 residues. CDR3 loop: CASKGVSGNTIYF. The CDR3 coding sequence is TGTGCCAGCAAGGGAGTCTCTGGAAACACCATATATTTT.

This chain links TRBV30 with TRBJ1-5; D is ambiguous. V lost 1 base, J lost 9 bases, and 10 bases lay in between. This CDR3 has 12 residues. The germline gives CDR1 GTSNPN, CDR2 SVGIG (reference sequence). The CDR3 DNA is TGTGCCTGGAGTGCGACTTGGGGGCCCCAGCATTTT. It is translated as CAWSATWGPQHF.